One and the same sample provided the 25 T cell receptor beta chains below, sequenced in a study of T cell responses to AZD1222 COVID-19 vaccine. Clones were read by immunoSEQ multiplex PCR, and TCRdb kept only the in-frame ones, dropping some. The sample has under 150,000 clones, 90% seen once. This material consisted of peripheral blood, taken on day 0 of AZD1222 vaccination. Source of these receptors: an adult in good health.

In this sample, this clone turned up once. The CDR3 DNA sequence: TGTGCCACCAGTGATTGGGGCCAGACTGAAGCTTTCTTT. Translating it yields CATSDWGQTEAFF. The rearrangement uses TRBV24-1 and TRBJ1-1, with a tentative D call TRBD1 (5 bases). CDR1 and CDR2 (germline): KGHDR, SFDVKD. The ends were cut back, 2 bases at V and 5 bases at J, with 8 bases in the middle. The CDR3 runs to 13 residues.

The chain combines TRBV7-2 with TRBJ2-1; 11 positions match TRBD2. The CDR3 has 19 residues. J gave up 0 bases and V 3 bases, and 10 bases lay outside the gene matches. Germline V gene sequence: CDR1 SGHTA, CDR2 FQGNSA. In DNA form, the CDR3 reads TGTGCCAGCAGCTTTCGGGAGAGGACTAGCGGGTTCTCCTACAATGAGCAGTTCTTC. This encodes CASSFRERTSGFSYNEQFF.

This sequence joins TRBV3-1 (or the pseudogene TRBV3-2) and TRBJ1-1; a weak D match, TRBD1 (5 bases). Trimming pared 5 bases from V and 4 bases from J, leaving 17 bases between. This CDR3 has 15 residues. CDR1 LGHDT and CDR2 YNNKEL come from the germline V gene (reference sequence). The CDR3 here is CASSIQGARVTEAFF. CDR3 nucleotides: TGTGCCAGCAGCATACAAGGGGCGCGGGTCACTGAAGCTTTCTTT.

The chain has TRBV7-6 and TRBJ1-1, with D hard to call. This CDR3 has 14 amino acids. V was trimmed by 5 bases and J by 0 bases, leaving 10 bases between them. From germline, CDR1 is SGHVS and CDR2 FNYEAQ. Here the CDR3 DNA reads TGTGCCAGCAGCCTTTATCCATTGAACACTGAAGCTTTCTTT. Its translation: CASSLYPLNTEAFF.

The chain links TRBV3-1 (or the pseudogene TRBV3-2) to TRBJ2-6, with 7 bases that match TRBD1. The germline V gene encodes CDR1 LGHDT and CDR2 YNNKEL (reference sequence). This CDR3 has 18 amino acids. V dropped 6 bases and J dropped 0; count of bases not matched to a gene: 11. The CDR3 region is CASSLFTGATSGANVLTF. Here the CDR3 DNA reads TGTGCCAGCAGTCTTTTTACAGGGGCTACCTCTGGGGCCAACGTCCTGACTTTC.

The chain is built from TRBV7-9 and TRBJ2-6, with D unresolved. The CDR3 is 15 residues long. Germline V lookup: CDR1 SEHNR, CDR2 FQNEAQ (reference sequence). Trimming removed 2 bases at V and 0 bases at J, with 5 bases between. The CDR3 here is CASSLLSSGANVLTF. The CDR3 DNA is TGTGCCAGCAGCTTACTGAGCTCTGGGGCCAACGTCCTGACTTTC.

This clone was found once. For the CDR3, the DNA is TGTGCCAGCGGGACAGGGGCCTACAATGAGCAGTTCTTC. Translation: CASGTGAYNEQFF. This chain connects TRBV28 to TRBJ2-1; 10 bases line up with TRBD1. Germline V gene data show CDR1 as MDHEN and CDR2 as SYDVKM. Germline trimming cut 8 bases from V and 2 bases from J; bases unmatched to any gene: 0. The CDR3 has 13 residues.

The chain couples TRBV28 to TRBJ1-1, with 7 bases fitting TRBD1. Per germline, CDR1 MDHEN and CDR2 SYDVKM. Losses at the gene ends were 6 bases for V and 1 base for J; bases not matched to a gene: 14. CDR3 length: 17 amino acids. As DNA, the CDR3 is TGTGCCAGCAGCCTCGATACTTGGACAGGCACGAACACTGAAGCTTTCTTT. It encodes CASSLDTWTGTNTEAFF.

With respect to this clone: Other DNA sequences in the same sample also yield this CDR3. The chain recombines TRBV10-1 with TRBJ2-3; D is ambiguous. V was shortened by 3 bases and J by 5 bases, with 3 bases between the two germline ends. The germline V gene encodes CDR1 WNHNN and CDR2 SYGVQD (reference sequence). The CDR3 loop spans 11 amino acids. This CDR3 is CASSDEDTQYF. The CDR3 nucleotides are TGCGCCAGCAGTGATGAAGATACGCAGTATTTT.

The chain combines TRBV9 with TRBJ2-1; 7 nucleotides align to TRBD2. CDR3 length equals 15 residues. After removal of 5 bases from V and 8 bases from J, the junction contained 13 bases not matched to a gene. Looked up from germline, CDR1 is SGDLS and CDR2 is YYNGEE. The CDR3 bases are TGTGCCAGCAGGCTAGGGGCGGGAGCCTTTGATGAGCAGTTCTTC. The encoded protein is CASRLGAGAFDEQFF.

The V call is TRBV10-2, the J call TRBJ2-1, with D possibly TRBD2 on 5 matching bases. Trimming left V 6 bases short and J 12 bases short, with 12 bases between. CDR3 length: 11 residues. CDR1 is WSHSY and CDR2 is SAAADI in the germline V gene. CDR3 nucleotide sequence: TGCGCCAGCAGCCGAGGCGAGGGGCAGTTCTTC. Residues: CASSRGEGQFF.

The gene calls are TRBV11-2 and TRBJ2-1, with D possibly matching TRBD2 (5 bases). Trimming removed 5 bases from V and 8 bases from J, with 16 bases in between. The CDR3 has 14 residues. Germline CDR1 reads SGHAT; CDR2 reads FQNNGV. The CDR3 DNA follows: TGTGCCAGCAGCCCCGGGATCAGCCTCGATGAGCAGTTCTTC. The encoded protein is CASSPGISLDEQFF.

The chain has TRBV6-5 and TRBJ1-1, with D possibly matching TRBD1 (5 bases). The CDR3 covers 13 residues. Trimming took off 7 bases at V and 5 bases at J, with 14 bases between the two ends. Germline assignment: CDR1 MNHEY and CDR2 SVGAGI. The CDR3 DNA reads as TGTGCCAGCATCAACGGGGGAGGGACTGAAGCTTTCTTT. It codes for CASINGGGTEAFF.

The chain carries TRBV5-1 and TRBJ2-2, with D possibly being TRBD2 (6 bases). V lost 3 bases to trimming and J lost 2 bases, with 11 bases between them. CDR1 and CDR2 from the germline V gene are SGHRS and YFSETQ. This CDR3 region has 15 residues. The CDR3 DNA sequence: TGCGCCAGCAGCTGGTCGGGACTCAACACCGGGGAGCTGTTTTTT. Protein: CASSWSGLNTGELFF.

This clone has only one observation. The rearrangement uses TRBV27 and TRBJ2-3; D tentatively fits TRBD1 or TRBD2 (5 bases each). Trimming shortened V by 5 bases and J by 6 bases, and 24 bases separated the two germline ends. The CDR3 covers 17 residues. The germline V gene has CDR1 MNHEY and CDR2 SMNVEV (reference sequence). The CDR3 region is CASSPRSARVGEDTQYF. In nucleotides, the CDR3 is TGTGCCAGCAGTCCTAGGTCAGCGCGGGTGGGGGAGGATACGCAGTATTTT.

The J gene is TRBJ1-1, the V gene TRBV5-1; D ambiguous. From germline, CDR1 is SGHRS and CDR2 YFSETQ. V was shortened by 0 bases and J by 0 bases, with 6 bases between the two germline ends. The CDR3 extends over 14 amino acids. CDR3 protein: CASSLGGMNTEAFF. Here the CDR3 DNA reads TGCGCCAGCAGCTTGGGCGGGATGAACACTGAAGCTTTCTTT.

The chain uses TRBV2 and TRBJ1-2; tentatively, D is TRBD1 (5 bases). V was pared by 10 bases and J by 4 bases, with 22 bases between. Per germline, CDR1 SNHLY and CDR2 FYNNEI. CDR3 length: 15 residues. The CDR3 is CATRAGRERSYGYTF. CDR3 in DNA: TGTGCCACCAGGGCCGGGAGGGAACGTTCCTATGGCTACACCTTC.

The chain joins TRBV19 to TRBJ1-2; D is unresolved. Per the germline V gene, CDR1 is LNHDA and CDR2 is SQIVND (reference sequence). The CDR3 length is 15 residues. Trimming removed 1 base from V and 4 bases from J, with 13 bases in between. CDR3 sequence: CASSIVPGSFYGYTF. In DNA, the CDR3 is TGTGCCAGTAGTATAGTTCCAGGTTCCTTCTATGGCTACACCTTC.

This rearrangement joins TRBV3-1 (or the pseudogene TRBV3-2) to TRBJ2-1; D remains ambiguous. Germline CDR1 LGHDT, CDR2 YNNKEL (reference sequence). CDR3 size: 15 residues. Trimming stripped 0 bases from V and 6 bases from J, with 12 bases between. The CDR3 region is CASSQDVVRANEQFF. DNA of the CDR3: TGTGCCAGCAGCCAAGATGTAGTTAGGGCCAATGAGCAGTTCTTC.

The CDR3 nucleotides are TGTGCCAGCAGTTACTCGGGACAGGGTTCCTATGGCTACACCTTC. This sequence encodes CASSYSGQGSYGYTF. The genes are TRBV6-5 and TRBJ1-2; TRBD1 matches at 9 bases. The junction had 3 bases not matched to a gene; V was cut back by 0 bases and J by 4 bases. Germline V gene lookup returns CDR1 MNHEY and CDR2 SVGAGI. The length of the CDR3 is 15 residues.

This chain connects TRBV11-2 to TRBJ2-7; possible D gene TRBD1, 5 bases. V was cut by 5 bases and J by 3 bases, with 8 bases left in between. The germline V gene has CDR1 SGHAT and CDR2 FQNNGV. This CDR3 is built from 12 residues. Here the CDR3 reads CASSADSYEQYF. The CDR3 DNA reads TGTGCCAGCAGCGCAGACAGCTACGAGCAGTACTTC. The full variable domain, in which reference TRBV11-2 and TRBJ2-7 provide the parts outside the CDR3, is EAGVAQSPRYKIIEKRQSVAFWCNPISGHATLYWYQQILGQGPKLLIQFQNNGVVDDSQLPKDRFSAERLKGVDSTLKIQPAKLEDSAVYLCASSADSYEQYFGPGTRLTVT.

V and J are TRBV2 and TRBJ1-4; tentative D call: TRBD1 (5 bases). The CDR3 runs 17 residues. Germline CDR1 SNHLY, CDR2 FYNNEI. V lost 5 bases to trimming and J lost 0 bases, with 16 bases between them. The CDR3 DNA is TGTGCCAGCAGTCAGGGTCCCCTTTTTGCAACTAATGAAAAACTGTTTTTT. Translated, it gives CASSQGPLFATNEKLFF.

Ten or more counts support this clone. This chain links TRBV5-1 with TRBJ2-1; D is unclear. Trimming removed 0 bases at V and 6 bases at J, with 13 bases between. Germline CDR1 reads SGHRS; CDR2 reads YFSETQ. The length of the CDR3 is 15 residues. In DNA, the CDR3 is TGCGCCAGCAGCTTGGAAGTGGGCCCTACCAATGAGCAGTTCTTC. Protein: CASSLEVGPTNEQFF. Looking up the rest from reference TRBV5-1 and TRBJ2-1 gives the full variable domain: KAGVTQTPRYLIKTRGQQVTLSCSPISGHRSVSWYQQTPGQGLQFLFEYFSETQRNKGNFPGRFSGRQFSNSRSEMNVSTLELGDSALYLCASSLEVGPTNEQFFGPGTRLTVL.

The rearrangement joins TRBV27 to TRBJ1-3; 7 bases fit TRBD1. Trimming at V came to 6 bases and at J to 0 bases, leaving 8 bases not matched to a gene. CDR3 length: 16 amino acids. Germline V CDR1 and CDR2: MNHEY, SMNVEV (reference sequence). The CDR3 reads CASSRGVPSSGNTIYF. The CDR3 DNA is TGTGCCAGCAGCAGGGGGGTTCCTAGCTCTGGAAACACCATATATTTT.

This chain joins TRBV18 and TRBJ2-1, with unresolved D. This CDR3 comprises 14 residues. V shed 2 bases and J shed 9 bases, with 14 bases lying between them. Looked up from germline, CDR1 is KGHSH and CDR2 is LQKENI. The CDR3 coding sequence is TGTGCCAGCTCACCAGTCGGAAGGACCGGTGAGCAGTTCTTC. This codes for CASSPVGRTGEQFF.